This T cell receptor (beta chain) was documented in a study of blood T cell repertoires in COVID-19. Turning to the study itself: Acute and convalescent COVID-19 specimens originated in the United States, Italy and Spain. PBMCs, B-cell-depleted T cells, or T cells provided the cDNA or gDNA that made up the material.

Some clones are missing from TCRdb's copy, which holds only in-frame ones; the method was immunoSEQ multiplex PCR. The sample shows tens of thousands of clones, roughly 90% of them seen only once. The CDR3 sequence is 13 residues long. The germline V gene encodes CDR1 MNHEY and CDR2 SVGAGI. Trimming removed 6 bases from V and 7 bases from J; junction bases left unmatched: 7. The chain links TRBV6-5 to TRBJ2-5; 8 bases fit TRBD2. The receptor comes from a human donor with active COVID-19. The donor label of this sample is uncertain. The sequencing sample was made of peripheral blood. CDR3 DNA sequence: TGTGCCAGCAGGGGGGGACTAGGCGGGACCCAGTACTTC. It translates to CASRGGLGGTQYF.